This passage covers 11 T cell receptor beta chains from one sample sequenced in a study of T cells in Graves' hyperthyroidism and ophthalmopathy. Amplification yielded TCR beta CDR3 regions, with RNA transcripts as the source. The HTBI primer set was used in a first-round RT-PCR of the TCR CDR3. Via MiXCR, TCRdb re-called the multiplex PCR reads, giving one row per CDR3 protein. The data contain approximately 400,000 distinct CDR3 sequences, about 15% of them seen just once; the ten biggest clones take up approximately 7.5%. Sequenced input: blood. The source of these receptors is a young woman with Graves' hyperthyroidism.

This clonotype was observed at least ten times. V usage is TRBV27 and J usage is TRBJ2-5; 10 positions agree with TRBD1. V shed 6 bases, J shed 5 bases, and the junction held 9 bases outside the gene matches. Germline V lookup: CDR1 MNHEY, CDR2 SMNVEV (reference sequence). CDR3 length equals 15 residues. The chain's CDR3 is CASRAWTGGEETQYF. CDR3 DNA: TGTGCCAGCAGAGCTTGGACAGGGGGAGAGGAGACCCAGTACTTC.

This clonotype showed up just a few times. This rearrangement joins TRBV4-1 to TRBJ2-3, with 10 bases identical to TRBD1. The ends lost 5 bases at V and 4 bases at J; junction bases unmatched: 12. The CDR3 length is 17 residues. Germline loops: CDR1 MGHRA, CDR2 YSYEKL. The CDR3 is CASSFLGRQGAADTQYF. The CDR3 DNA follows: TGCGCCAGCAGCTTCCTTGGGAGACAGGGGGCGGCAGATACGCAGTATTTT.

Many counts were recorded for this clonotype. This chain connects TRBV4-1 to TRBJ1-5, with unresolved D. Germline V gene data show CDR1 as MGHRA and CDR2 as YSYEKL. The CDR3 is 13 amino acids. V was shortened by 1 base and J by 2 bases, with 3 bases between the two germline ends. CDR3 protein: CASSQAGNQPQHF. In DNA form, the CDR3 reads TGCGCCAGCAGCCAAGCCGGCAATCAGCCCCAGCATTTT.

This clonotype was counted at least ten times. The V and J genes are TRBV7-2 and TRBJ2-7, with D unresolved. The CDR3 sequence is 13 residues long. V lost 3 bases to trimming and J lost 7 bases, with 13 bases between them. The V gene's germline CDR1 is SGHTA and CDR2 FQGNSA. CDR3: CASSLYQVGEQYF. The CDR3 DNA is TGTGCCAGCAGCTTGTATCAAGTAGGTGAGCAGTACTTC.

This clonotype was observed at least ten times. The rearrangement joins TRBV6-2 or TRBV6-3 to TRBJ2-7, with 9 bases identical to TRBD1. The CDR3 consists of 16 residues. V dropped 6 bases and J dropped 5; count of bases not matched to a gene: 14. The germline V gene has CDR1 MNHEY and CDR2 SVGEGT. The CDR3 DNA reads TGTGCCAGCAGCCCAAGCCGCGGGACAGGGTACCACGAGCAGTACTTC. Encoded protein: CASSPSRGTGYHEQYF.

This clonotype was detected ten times or more. In DNA, the CDR3 is TGTGCCAGCACCCATCGGGAGGATCCCGGGGAGCTGTTTTTT. Translating it yields CASTHREDPGELFF. V usage is TRBV6-1 and J usage is TRBJ2-2, with TRBD2 matching over 7 bases. The germline V gene encodes CDR1 MNHNS and CDR2 SASEGT. Unmatched junction bases numbered 8, after V lost 7 bases and J lost 6 bases. CDR3 length: 14 residues.

The chain recombines TRBV12-3 or TRBV12-4 with TRBJ2-2; 7 bases agree with TRBD2. Trimming took 7 bases from V and 4 from J; bases not matched to a gene: 6. The CDR3 spans 14 residues. DNA for the CDR3: TGTGCCAGCACCCTTGCGGGGGTCACCGGGGAGCTGTTTTTT. Its protein is CASTLAGVTGELFF.

The rearrangement uses TRBV20-1 and TRBJ2-1, with 7 nucleotides matching TRBD2. Trimming cost V 4 bases and J 8 bases; bases outside gene matches: 17. In germline, CDR1 is DFQATT, CDR2 SNEGSKA (reference sequence). The CDR3 extends over 16 amino acids. As DNA, the CDR3 is TGCAGTGCTAAGGTGGCTAGCGGCAACCGAGGCGATGAGCAGTTCTTC. Its protein is CSAKVASGNRGDEQFF.

This clonotype showed up many times. The CDR3 loop reads CASSEWRELAGGGETQYF. The CDR3 DNA reads TGTGCCAGCAGTGAATGGAGGGAGCTAGCGGGAGGGGGCGAGACCCAGTACTTC. The rearrangement uses TRBV2 and TRBJ2-5; TRBD2 aligns across 12 bases. This CDR3 contains 18 residues. V was clipped by 2 bases and J by 5 bases; unmatched bases: 12. CDR1 is SNHLY, CDR2 FYNNEI, per germline.

The table lists this clonotype with a few counts. This chain uses TRBV10-3 with TRBJ1-3, with D unclear. The CDR3 has 13 residues. V gave up 8 bases and J gave up 0 bases, with 8 bases separating them. The germline CDR1 and CDR2 sequences are ENHRY and SYGVKD. Written as DNA, the CDR3 is TGTGCCATCGGGTTTAACTCTGGAAACACCATATATTTT. This translates into CAIGFNSGNTIYF.

This clonotype appeared a few times. The rearrangement links TRBV5-8 to TRBJ1-1; D gene uncertain. CDR1 SGHTS and CDR2 YDEGEE come from the germline V gene. This CDR3 comprises 12 residues. V was shortened by 7 bases and J by 1 base, with 8 bases between the two germline ends. CDR3 sequence: CASQTPNTEAFF. CDR3 in DNA: TGTGCCAGCCAGACACCGAACACTGAAGCTTTCTTT.